This TCR beta chain originates from a study of molecular identifiers for immune sequencing clone quantification. At least ten counts were recorded for this clonotype. Previously described methods and listed TCR primers produced bulk TCR libraries. TCRdb reprocessed the PCR reads via MiXCR and lists one record per CDR3 protein. The sample has about 68,000 distinct CDR3 sequences, 15% to 20% seen once. This CDR3 contains 15 residues. CDR1 and CDR2 from the germline V gene are SEHNR and FQNEAQ (reference sequence). V dropped 3 bases and J dropped 0 bases, with 8 bases sitting between them. The chain combines TRBV7-9 with TRBJ2-2; D remains ambiguous. This TCR derives from a human donor in good health. Some libraries in this study had Jurkat cell RNA spiked in. The specimen was naive CD8+ T cells from blood, with Jurkat cell RNA spiked in. Subset denoted: FACS-sorted CD8+CD4-CCR7+CD45RA+ naive T cells. The CDR3 nucleotides are TGTGCCAGCAGCTTTGGCAGACCGAACACCGGGGAGCTGTTTTTT. This codes for CASSFGRPNTGELFF.